Listed here are 29 T cell receptor beta chains from one sample, sequenced in a study of beta chain features in type 1 diabetes. The entirety of the isolated RNA underwent reverse transcription, so expressed TCRB transcripts were sequenced. Profiling relied on immunoSEQ multiplex PCR, and the TCRdb table lists in-frame clones only, not all of them. The sample lists 100,000 to 150,000 clones, approximately 10% occurring once. No antigens are known for them. The study, taken as a whole, reports: In all four CD4+ subsets, TCRB CDR3 length was significantly, moderately reduced in type 1 diabetes.

Sequencing used central memory CD4+ T cells from blood. Receptor source: a man aged 25 to 40 with type 1 diabetes.

In this sample, this clone turned up a few times. This sequence joins TRBV4-1 and TRBJ2-7, with D perhaps TRBD1 (6 bases). The germline V gene has CDR1 MGHRA and CDR2 YSYEKL. Trimming pared 5 bases from V and 1 base from J, leaving 18 bases between. The CDR3 covers 16 residues. The CDR3 loop reads CASSFGSGTPSYEQYF. The CDR3 coding sequence is TGCGCCAGCAGCTTTGGATCCGGGACACCATCCTACGAGCAGTACTTC.

The sample holds a few counts of this clone. This chain connects TRBV18 to TRBJ2-1; 9 bases agree with TRBD1. V dropped 6 bases and J dropped 7; count of bases not matched to a gene: 16. Germline V gene lookup returns CDR1 KGHSH and CDR2 LQKENI. The CDR3 sequence is 17 residues long. The CDR3 reads CASSPRGAGTGPNEQFF. The DNA for the CDR3 is TGTGCCAGCTCTCCTCGGGGGGCCGGGACAGGGCCAAATGAGCAGTTCTTC.

This clone was counted a few times. The V gene is TRBV4-1, the J gene TRBJ2-3, with 11 bases fitting TRBD2. With V trimmed by 4 bases and J by 0 bases, 6 bases remained unmatched. This CDR3 is 17 amino acids long. Looked up from germline, CDR1 is MGHRA and CDR2 is YSYEKL. CDR3 nucleotide sequence: TGCGCCAGCAGCCTCGGGACTAGCGGACGTAGCACAGATACGCAGTATTTT. Encoded protein: CASSLGTSGRSTDTQYF.

The chain couples TRBV7-8 to TRBJ1-1; D gene uncertain. The CDR3 is 13 residues long. The germline CDR1 and CDR2 sequences are SGHVS and FQNEAQ. V dropped 5 bases and J dropped 1 base, with 8 bases sitting between them. CDR3 sequence reads: CASSLGKNTEAFF. The CDR3, as DNA: TGTGCCAGCAGCCTCGGGAAGAACACTGAAGCTTTCTTT.

The V gene is TRBV7-9, the J gene TRBJ2-2; TRBD2 aligns across 7 bases. The V gene end was trimmed by 4 bases and the J gene end by 6 bases; junction bases not matched to a gene: 11. From germline, CDR1 is SEHNR and CDR2 FQNEAQ (reference sequence). There are 16 residues in the CDR3. CDR3 DNA: TGTGCCAGCAGCTCCGACGGAGCGGGGAATTCCGGGGAGCTGTTTTTT. Protein sequence: CASSSDGAGNSGELFF.

This clone was counted a few times. This chain connects TRBV10-3 to TRBJ2-1, with 9 nucleotides matching TRBD1. This CDR3 region has 15 residues. Germline V gene lookup returns CDR1 ENHRY and CDR2 SYGVKD. J was trimmed by 3 bases and V by 11 bases; bases with no gene match: 11. CDR3 in amino acids: CASASGQGDYNEQFF. In DNA form, the CDR3 reads TGTGCCTCTGCCTCGGGACAGGGTGACTACAATGAGCAGTTCTTC.

This clone was detected only a few times. The V call is TRBV7-2, the J call TRBJ1-5, with 10 bases matching TRBD1. Germline V gene sequence: CDR1 SGHTA, CDR2 FQGNSA. The CDR3 is 15 amino acids. V was clipped by 1 base and J by 7 bases; unmatched bases: 4. As DNA, the CDR3 is TGTGCCAGCAGCTTAGGTGGGACAGGGGAACAGCCCCAGCATTTT. Translated: CASSLGGTGEQPQHF.

The chain links TRBV18 to TRBJ2-5, with a tentative D call TRBD2 (7 bases). CDR3 length: 14 amino acids. Germline assignment: CDR1 KGHSH and CDR2 LQKENI. V was pared by 6 bases and J by 1 base, with 12 bases between. The CDR3 loop reads CASSERGAQETQYF. CDR3 coding DNA: TGTGCCAGCTCTGAACGGGGGGCCCAAGAGACCCAGTACTTC.

This chain links TRBV5-1 with TRBJ1-6; D ambiguous. Germline V gives CDR1 SGHRS, CDR2 YFSETQ. The CDR3 extends over 16 amino acids. The V end was cut by 0 bases, the J end by 3 bases, with 10 bases between. The chain's CDR3 is CASSLGRRDYNSPLHF. Here the CDR3 DNA reads TGCGCCAGCAGCTTGGGGAGACGGGACTATAATTCACCCCTCCACTTT.

The gene calls are TRBV29-1 and TRBJ2-5; no clear D gene. The end of the DNA fits TRBJ2-7 better, so the J call may be wrong. The length of the CDR3 is 13 residues. Germline V gives CDR1 SQVTM, CDR2 ANQGSEA. CDR3 sequence (DNA): TGCAGCGTTAGTCCCTCCCGCGCCTACGAGCAGTACTTC. This translates into CSVSPSRAYEQYF.

This clone was seen only a few times. This chain uses TRBV7-9 with TRBJ1-2, with D possibly matching TRBD1 (5 bases). The ends were cut back, 5 bases at V and 0 bases at J, with 13 bases in the middle. CDR1 and CDR2 (germline): SEHNR, FQNEAQ (reference sequence). The CDR3 covers 15 residues. The CDR3 here is CASSPGQTSNYGYTF. The CDR3 nucleotides read TGTGCCAGCAGCCCAGGGCAGACTTCTAACTATGGCTACACCTTC.

The V call is TRBV7-2, the J call TRBJ2-5; weak D call: TRBD2 (5 bases). Germline assignment: CDR1 SGHTA and CDR2 FQGNSA. V gave up 5 bases and J gave up 7 bases, with 20 bases separating them. The CDR3 runs to 15 residues. In nucleotides, the CDR3 is TGTGCCAGCAGCCGCGACCGGGGAAGCATCTCGACCCAGTACTTC. It translates to CASSRDRGSISTQYF.

This CDR3 reads CASSRPGQGNTEAFF. CDR3 coding DNA: TGTGCCAGCAGTCGCCCGGGACAGGGGAACACTGAAGCTTTCTTT. The chain recombines TRBV6-5 with TRBJ1-1; 9 nucleotides line up with TRBD1. Germline V gives CDR1 MNHEY, CDR2 SVGAGI. The J segment lost 1 base and the V segment lost 5 bases, leaving 5 bases of the junction unmatched. The CDR3 length is 15 residues.

This clone was counted only a few times. This chain connects TRBV7-3 to TRBJ2-5; TRBD1 might be the D (6 bases). V was shortened by 5 bases and J by 5 bases, with 18 bases between the two germline ends. Germline V lookup: CDR1 SGHTA, CDR2 FQGTGA. This CDR3 has 15 amino acids. The CDR3 loop reads CASSPKRIRGETQYF. As DNA, the CDR3 is TGTGCCAGCAGCCCCAAGAGGATAAGGGGGGAGACCCAGTACTTC.

V and J are TRBV4-2 and TRBJ1-6, with a weak D call TRBD1 (6 bases). This CDR3 comprises 14 residues. Germline V lookup: CDR1 LGHNA, CDR2 YNFKEQ. Between the trimmed V and J ends, which lost 7 bases and 8 bases, there was a span of 15 bases. CDR3 loop: CASTERDTYSPLHF. Written as DNA, the CDR3 is TGTGCCAGCACCGAACGGGACACCTATTCACCCCTCCACTTT.

There are a few counts of this clone. The chain joins TRBV28 to TRBJ1-5, with TRBD1 matching over 7 bases. CDR1 is MDHEN and CDR2 is SYDVKM in the germline V gene. The ends lost 5 bases at V and 5 bases at J; junction bases unmatched: 9. This CDR3 spans 15 amino acids. The CDR3 nucleotides are TGTGCCAGCAGTCAACAGGGGAGACCTGATCAGCCCCAGCATTTT. Translating gives CASSQQGRPDQPQHF.

The sample holds a few counts of this clone. This chain links TRBV5-1 with TRBJ1-1, with a weak D call TRBD1 (6 bases). Germline CDR1 and CDR2: SGHRS and YFSETQ. V shed 1 base and J shed 1 base, with 11 bases lying between them. The CDR3 length is 15 residues. CDR3 amino acids: CASSLWSGANTEAFF. Written as DNA, the CDR3 is TGCGCCAGCAGCTTGTGGTCAGGGGCGAACACTGAAGCTTTCTTT.

The chain carries TRBV6-5 and TRBJ1-2; TRBD1 matches at 7 bases. The germline V gene encodes CDR1 MNHEY and CDR2 SVGAGI. CDR3 length equals 14 residues. The V segment lost 8 bases and the J segment 3 bases; nucleotides outside the gene matches: 9. The CDR3 nucleotides read TGTGCCAGCCTCTCGGGGGACAGACACTATGGCTACACCTTC. It yields the protein CASLSGDRHYGYTF.

The table lists this clone with a few counts. The chain is built from TRBV9 and TRBJ2-3, with D tentatively TRBD2 (6 bases). The CDR3 has 16 residues. V was trimmed by 4 bases and J by 2 bases, leaving 17 bases between them. Per the germline V gene, CDR1 is SGDLS and CDR2 is YYNGEE. CDR3 nucleotides: TGTGCCAGCAGCCCCCGGGGGTCTTCGGACACAGATACGCAGTATTTT. It encodes CASSPRGSSDTDTQYF.

This clone was found a few times. This chain links TRBV5-1 with TRBJ2-3; a weak D match, TRBD2 (6 bases). The V end lost 4 bases, the J end lost 0 bases, and 15 bases lay between the germline ends. Germline CDR1 reads SGHRS; CDR2 reads YFSETQ. CDR3 length: 16 residues. DNA of the CDR3: TGCGCCAGCAGCACGGGTAGCGGTGCTAGCACAGATACGCAGTATTTT. Encoded protein: CASSTGSGASTDTQYF.

The chain couples TRBV2 to TRBJ1-6; 7 bases agree with TRBD1. Unmatched junction bases numbered 8, after V lost 4 bases and J lost 14 bases. Germline V gene sequence: CDR1 SNHLY, CDR2 FYNNEI. The CDR3 is 13 amino acids. The CDR3 DNA reads as TGTGCCAGCAGTGCGACAGGGCCTAACACCCTCCACTTT. Its protein is CASSATGPNTLHF.

This clone turned up a few times. V is TRBV2 and J is TRBJ1-6; 7 bases match TRBD1. Germline V gives CDR1 SNHLY, CDR2 FYNNEI. The CDR3 contains 15 residues. Trimming took 7 bases from V and 11 from J; bases not matched to a gene: 14. Written as DNA, the CDR3 is TGTGCCAGCACTTTCCAGGGACAGTCCCATGCACCCCTCCACTTT. The encoded protein is CASTFQGQSHAPLHF. Complete variable domain (other parts from reference TRBV2 and TRBJ1-6): EPEVTQTPSHQVTQMGQEVILRCVPISNHLYFYWYRQILGQKVEFLVSFYNNEISEKSEIFDDQFSVERPDGSNFTLKIRSTKLEDSAMYFCASTFQGQSHAPLHFGNGTRLTVT.

V gene TRBV9 combines with J gene TRBJ1-1, with a possible D match to TRBD1 (5 bases). Looked up from germline, CDR1 is SGDLS and CDR2 is YYNGEE. This CDR3 comprises 12 residues. Deletions cut 3 bases from V and 7 bases from J, with 10 bases between. Here the CDR3 reads CASSGSQGEAFF. Written as DNA, the CDR3 is TGTGCCAGCAGCGGTTCCCAGGGTGAAGCTTTCTTT.

This rearrangement joins TRBV7-8 to TRBJ2-7; no firm D call. The CDR3 is 15 amino acids. V lost 3 bases and J lost 3, with 15 bases in between. Germline CDR1 is SGHVS and CDR2 is FQNEAQ. The CDR3 nucleotides are TGTGCCAGCAGCTTCAGGCACAGCCCAGACTACGAGCAGTACTTC. It encodes CASSFRHSPDYEQYF.

The chain recombines TRBV5-4 with TRBJ1-4; 7 positions agree with TRBD1. This CDR3 is built from 15 residues. Trimming took 4 bases from V and 8 from J; bases not matched to a gene: 11. Germline lookup yields CDR1 SGHNT and CDR2 YYREEE (reference sequence). The CDR3 coding sequence is TGTGCCAGCAGCGCGTCACAGGGGTCGGGGGAAAAACTGTTTTTT. This encodes CASSASQGSGEKLFF.

There are a few counts of this clone. The genes are TRBV18 and TRBJ2-5, with unresolved D. Per the germline V gene, CDR1 is KGHSH and CDR2 is LQKENI. This CDR3 is built from 15 residues. The V end was cut by 4 bases, the J end by 5 bases, with 17 bases between. In nucleotides, the CDR3 is TGTGCCAGCTCACGCCAACCGAGCTCCGGGGAGACCCAGTACTTC. Protein: CASSRQPSSGETQYF.

This clone appeared a few times. V usage is TRBV5-6 and J usage is TRBJ1-1; the D gene is possibly TRBD1 (5 bases). Trimming removed 2 bases at V and 5 bases at J, with 13 bases between. CDR1 and CDR2 (germline): SGHDT, YYEEEE. The CDR3 covers 14 residues. The CDR3 nucleotides are TGTGCCAGCAGCTTCGGGGGAAGAGGAACTGAAGCTTTCTTT. Protein product: CASSFGGRGTEAFF.

This clone was detected only a few times. J is TRBJ2-5 and V is TRBV28; 10 nucleotides match TRBD1. Looked up from germline, CDR1 is MDHEN and CDR2 is SYDVKM. V gave up 7 bases and J gave up 6 bases; unmatched junction bases: 8. The CDR3 covers 14 residues. CDR3 sequence (DNA): TGTGCCAGCAATTTGCGGGACAGGGGACAGACCCAGTACTTC. This codes for CASNLRDRGQTQYF.

This clone has more than one count but fewer than ten. V gene TRBV7-3 combines with J gene TRBJ2-7; D may be TRBD2 (7 bases). V was shortened by 2 bases and J by 4 bases, with 15 bases between the two germline ends. There are 15 residues in the CDR3. Germline V gives CDR1 SGHTA, CDR2 FQGTGA. CDR3 nucleotides: TGTGCCAGCAGCTTAGGGGGGGGCAGGGAGTACGAGCAGTACTTC. Protein sequence: CASSLGGGREYEQYF. Full variable domain (rest looked up from reference TRBV7-3 and TRBJ2-7): GAGVSQTPSNKVTEKGKYVELRCDPISGHTALYWYRQSLGQGPEFLIYFQGTGAADDSGLPNDRFFAVRPEGSVSTLKIQRTERGDSAVYLCASSLGGGREYEQYFGPGTRLTVT.